The T cell receptor beta chain described here comes from a study of blood T cell repertoires in COVID-19. At the level of the study: Acute-phase and convalescent COVID-19 samples originated in the United States, Italy and Spain.

In the source study's methods: Cell counts per sample came from amplifying reference gene primers. The repertoire was sequenced with immunoSEQ multiplex PCR; TCRdb's copy has only in-frame clones and lacks some. V and J calls plus clone size are reproduced from that table; the DNA served to infer D and trimming. This sample yields about 200,000 clones, of which 75% to 85% are seen a single time; 5.2% belongs to the top ten. With V trimmed by 3 bases and J by 3 bases, 7 bases remained unmatched. Germline CDR1 and CDR2: KGHSH and LQKENI. The CDR3 has 15 residues. This clonotype was obtained from a woman in her 70s with COVID-19, enrolled during active disease. Sequencing was performed on peripheral blood. The rearrangement links TRBV18 to TRBJ1-2; the match to TRBD1 covers 7 bases. In nucleotides, the CDR3 is TGTGCCAGCTCACCGGGGGACAGCAGTTACTATGGCTACACCTTC. It is translated as CASSPGDSSYYGYTF.